This entry lists 27 T cell receptor beta chains sequenced from one sample in a study of post-analysis software for immune sequencing data. cDNA libraries for TCR beta contained unique molecular identifiers. TCRdb independently ran MiXCR on the PCR reads; one entry per CDR3 protein. The profile shows fewer than 550,000 distinct CDR3 sequences, 34% of them singletons. What these receptors recognize is not known. Broader study findings: TRBV segments more frequent in patients than in controls numbered several and included TRBV5-6, TRBV5-1 and TRBV20-1.

Sequencing was carried out using blood. The receptors were sampled from a girl aged 2-17 years with multiple sclerosis.

Only a few counts were recorded for this clonotype. The chain combines TRBV5-1 with TRBJ2-1, with a possible D match to TRBD2 (6 bases). This CDR3 region has 14 residues. Trimming stripped 4 bases from V and 5 bases from J, with 13 bases between. In germline, CDR1 is SGHRS, CDR2 YFSETQ. The CDR3 loop reads CASSVADTNNEQFF. The CDR3 DNA reads TGCGCCAGCAGCGTAGCGGATACTAACAATGAGCAGTTCTTC. The full variable domain, its missing parts supplied by reference TRBV5-1 and TRBJ2-1, is KAGVTQTPRYLIKTRGQQVTLSCSPISGHRSVSWYQQTPGQGLQFLFEYFSETQRNKGNFPGRFSGRQFSNSRSEMNVSTLELGDSALYLCASSVADTNNEQFFGPGTRLTVL.

This clonotype was found a few times. J is TRBJ2-3 and V is TRBV20-1, with TRBD1 matching 8 bases. Germline CDR1 DFQATT, CDR2 SNEGSKA (reference sequence). V lost 6 bases, J lost 2 bases, and 10 bases stayed unmatched. The CDR3 covers 15 residues. The CDR3: CSAKGQAAYTDTQYF. The CDR3 DNA follows: TGCAGTGCCAAGGGACAGGCTGCTTACACAGATACGCAGTATTTT.

The J gene is TRBJ1-6, the V gene TRBV27; unclear D gene. Germline loops: CDR1 MNHEY, CDR2 SMNVEV (reference sequence). V lost 5 bases to trimming and J lost 6 bases, with 20 bases between them. The CDR3 has 17 residues. This chain's CDR3 is CASSLFMRRTVNSPLHF. The CDR3 nucleotides are TGTGCCAGCAGTCTTTTTATGAGACGGACGGTTAATTCACCCCTCCACTTT.

This clonotype was recorded once. The chain carries TRBV6-5 and TRBJ2-7; D may correspond to TRBD1 or TRBD2 (5 bases each). The assigned J gene may be wrong: the sequence end matches TRBJ2-4 better. This CDR3 has 15 amino acids. Germline CDR1 is MNHEY and CDR2 is SVGAGI. CDR3 DNA: TGTGCCAGCAGTCCTCCCGGGACCTTTAAAAACATTCAGTACTTC. Its protein is CASSPPGTFKNIQYF.

The rearrangement links TRBV20-1 to TRBJ1-2; D not resolved. This CDR3 has 14 residues. Germline V gene lookup returns CDR1 DFQATT and CDR2 SNEGSKA (reference sequence). V was cut by 0 bases and J by 2 bases, with 10 bases left in between. For the CDR3, the DNA is TGCAGTGCTAGAGATCTCCGGCAGAACTATGGCTACACCTTC. It specifies CSARDLRQNYGYTF.

This clonotype showed up just a few times. The chain links TRBV12-3 or TRBV12-4 to TRBJ2-5; D call uncertain. The CDR3 length is 13 residues. Trimming cost V 7 bases and J 7 bases, with 16 bases left between them. CDR3 protein: CASTPAELGTQYF. In DNA form, the CDR3 reads TGTGCCAGCACCCCGGCGGAACTGGGGACCCAGTACTTC.

There are a few counts of this clonotype. V usage is TRBV29-1 and J usage is TRBJ2-1; TRBD1 agrees at 8 bases. The germline V gene encodes CDR1 SQVTM and CDR2 ANQGSEA. Unmatched junction bases numbered 2, after V lost 6 bases and J lost 7 bases. The CDR3 totals 11 residues. CDR3 sequence (DNA): TGCAGCGTGAACAGGGGGAATGAGCAGTTCTTC. Its protein is CSVNRGNEQFF.

V and J are TRBV5-5 and TRBJ2-7; D perhaps matches TRBD1 (6 bases). Near its end, the DNA agrees better with TRBJ2-4, so the J call may be wrong. The CDR3 runs to 15 residues. The germline V gene encodes CDR1 SGHKS and CDR2 YYEKEE (reference sequence). CDR3 in amino acids: CASSLAGDEWNIQYF. In DNA form, the CDR3 reads TGTGCCAGCAGCTTGGCAGGGGATGAATGGAACATTCAGTACTTC.

The chain joins TRBV14 to TRBJ2-5; D is perhaps TRBD1 (5 bases). CDR1 and CDR2 from the germline V gene are SGHDN and FVKESK. V was clipped by 1 base and J by 1 base, with 7 bases between them. CDR3 length equals 14 residues. CDR3 nucleotide sequence: TGTGCCAGCAGCCAAGCACAGGTCCAAGAGACCCAGTACTTC. It is translated as CASSQAQVQETQYF.

In its sample, this clonotype was seen a few times. The chain uses TRBV4-1 and TRBJ2-7; tentative D call: TRBD2 (7 bases). This CDR3 spans 15 amino acids. The V end was cut by 4 bases, the J end by 3 bases, with 16 bases between. Germline CDR1 reads MGHRA; CDR2 reads YSYEKL. The CDR3 region is CASSRGLAEYYEQYF. The CDR3 nucleotides are TGCGCCAGCAGCCGGGGGCTAGCGGAGTACTACGAGCAGTACTTC.

To note about this clonotype: A read error may account for a junction end that differs from germline. The V and J genes are TRBV24-1 and TRBJ2-3; 12 positions agree with TRBD1. The germline V gene encodes CDR1 KGHDR and CDR2 SFDVKD. This CDR3 comprises 16 residues. CDR3 in amino acids: CATSDGTGGRTGTQYF. The CDR3 DNA is TGTGCCACCAGTGACGGGACAGGGGGCAGGACAGGTACGCAGTATTTT.

This chain links TRBV4-1 with TRBJ1-2; D remains unclear. This CDR3 spans 13 amino acids. Trimming shortened V by 3 bases and J by 8 bases, and 13 bases separated the two germline ends. CDR1 and CDR2 (germline): MGHRA, YSYEKL. The CDR3 region has the DNA TGCGCCAGCAGCCAGCTTACTCGGGCCGGCTACACCTTC. It specifies CASSQLTRAGYTF.

The V and J genes are TRBV5-1 and TRBJ2-2; TRBD1 aligns across 12 bases. This CDR3 contains 16 residues. The junction had 4 bases not matched to a gene; V was cut back by 2 bases and J by 5 bases. Germline V gene sequence: CDR1 SGHRS, CDR2 YFSETQ. The CDR3 sequence: CASSFGGQGATGELFF. In DNA, the CDR3 is TGCGCCAGCAGCTTTGGGGGACAGGGGGCTACCGGGGAGCTGTTTTTT.

This clonotype was detected only a few times. V gene TRBV10-2 combines with J gene TRBJ2-3; no reliable D call. The germline V and J ends were trimmed by 7 bases and 4 bases, with 6 bases remaining between them. In germline, CDR1 is WSHSY, CDR2 SAAADI. CDR3 length: 11 residues. The CDR3 protein is CASKAADTQYF. CDR3 coding DNA: TGCGCCAGCAAGGCTGCAGATACGCAGTATTTT.

This sequence joins TRBV5-1 and TRBJ2-7, with D possibly being TRBD2 (5 bases). The CDR3 extends over 14 amino acids. CDR1 and CDR2 (germline): SGHRS, YFSETQ. V lost 6 bases to trimming and J lost 2 bases, with 15 bases between them. This CDR3 is CASTSSGSTYEQYF. Written as DNA, the CDR3 is TGCGCCAGCACCTCCTCGGGATCCACCTACGAGCAGTACTTC. The full variable domain, its missing parts supplied by reference TRBV5-1 and TRBJ2-7, is KAGVTQTPRYLIKTRGQQVTLSCSPISGHRSVSWYQQTPGQGLQFLFEYFSETQRNKGNFPGRFSGRQFSNSRSEMNVSTLELGDSALYLCASTSSGSTYEQYFGPGTRLTVT.

The CDR3 coding sequence is TGTGCCAGCAGTTTGCGGACAGGTAGGGGGGCCACAGATACGCAGTATTTT. Its translation is CASSLRTGRGATDTQYF. The chain joins TRBV27 to TRBJ2-3; possible D gene TRBD1, 7 bases. Germline lookup yields CDR1 MNHEY and CDR2 SMNVEV (reference sequence). The V end lost 3 bases, the J end lost 2 bases, and 18 bases lay between the germline ends. The CDR3 loop spans 17 amino acids.

Remarks on this clonotype: The junction shows a germline mismatch at one end, possibly a read error. J is TRBJ2-3 and V is TRBV12-3 or TRBV12-4; no clear D gene. CDR3 length: 14 amino acids. This chain's CDR3 is CASSRTASTDAQYF. The CDR3 DNA is TGTGCCAGCAGCCGGACCGCGAGCACAGATGCGCAGTATTTT.

This clonotype was seen a handful of times. The chain carries TRBV5-1 and TRBJ2-3; D is ambiguous. CDR3 length equals 13 residues. The germline V gene encodes CDR1 SGHRS and CDR2 YFSETQ. V lost 5 bases, J lost 2 bases, and 9 bases lay in between. The CDR3 DNA is TGCGCCAGCAGAGTAGAGGACACAGATACGCAGTATTTT. Translated, it gives CASRVEDTDTQYF.

This clonotype was seen only once. The J gene is TRBJ1-5, the V gene TRBV20-1, with D perhaps matching TRBD1 (6 bases). Trimming removed 6 bases at V and 2 bases at J, with 11 bases between. The CDR3 consists of 13 residues. CDR1 is DFQATT, CDR2 SNEGSKA, per germline (reference sequence). This chain's CDR3 is CSAADRGNQPQHF. The CDR3 DNA sequence: TGCAGTGCAGCGGACAGAGGCAATCAGCCCCAGCATTTT.

This rearrangement joins TRBV20-1 to TRBJ1-2; 10 nucleotides match TRBD1. Germline V gene data show CDR1 as DFQATT and CDR2 as SNEGSKA (reference sequence). V shed 6 bases and J 2 bases; nucleotides not matched to a gene: 6. The CDR3 extends over 14 amino acids. CDR3 in DNA: TGCAGTGCCAAGACAGGGGGCGCGAACTATGGCTACACCTTC. It codes for CSAKTGGANYGYTF.

This clonotype turned up a few times. Here the CDR3 DNA reads TGTGCCAGCAGCGTAGAAATGTTCCGGCTGGGCCTGGGCAATGAGCAGTTCTTC. As protein: CASSVEMFRLGLGNEQFF. The rearrangement links TRBV9 to TRBJ2-1; D is unresolved. The CDR3 is made up of 18 amino acids. The germline V gene encodes CDR1 SGDLS and CDR2 YYNGEE. V lost 0 bases to trimming and J lost 6 bases, with 22 bases between them.

The chain joins TRBV20-1 to TRBJ2-5, with 8 bases aligning to TRBD2. Unmatched junction bases numbered 7, after V lost 2 bases and J lost 5 bases. The CDR3 is 14 residues long. Germline CDR1 reads DFQATT; CDR2 reads SNEGSKA (reference sequence). The CDR3 DNA reads TGCAGTGCTAGATCCCCGGGGGGGCGGGAGACCCAGTACTTC. Its protein product is CSARSPGGRETQYF.

This clonotype has a count of ten or more. The chain links TRBV7-2 to TRBJ2-4; D tentatively fits TRBD1 or TRBD2 (5 bases each). CDR1 and CDR2 (germline): SGHTA, FQGNSA. CDR3 size: 15 residues. Trimming took 4 bases from V and 8 from J, leaving 18 bases between them. The CDR3 loop reads CASSSQGVNGDIQYF. The CDR3, as DNA: TGTGCCAGCAGCTCCCAGGGAGTGAATGGGGACATTCAGTACTTC.

The chain combines TRBV6-6 with TRBJ2-3; 11 nucleotides match TRBD2. CDR3 length: 12 residues. Trimming at V came to 9 bases and at J to 5 bases, leaving 1 base not matched to a gene. Germline V gene lookup returns CDR1 MNHNY and CDR2 SVGAGI (reference sequence). CDR3 residues: CASSGGVDTQYF. In DNA, the CDR3 is TGTGCCAGTAGCGGGGGGGTAGATACGCAGTATTTT.

Ten or more counts support this clonotype. The chain couples TRBV27 to TRBJ2-5; 12 bases agree with TRBD2. CDR1 is MNHEY, CDR2 SMNVEV, per germline (reference sequence). V shed 6 bases and J 11 bases; nucleotides not matched to a gene: 4. This CDR3 spans 12 amino acids. The CDR3 here is CASSGLAGSQYF. CDR3 bases: TGTGCCAGCAGCGGACTAGCGGGGTCGCAGTACTTC.

The rearrangement links TRBV10-2 to TRBJ1-1; D possibly corresponds to TRBD1 (5 bases). The CDR3 consists of 13 residues. The germline V gene encodes CDR1 WSHSY and CDR2 SAAADI. V shed 6 bases and J shed 0 bases, with 8 bases lying between them. CDR3 amino acids: CASRNRMNTEAFF. The DNA of the CDR3 is TGCGCCAGCAGAAACAGGATGAACACTGAAGCTTTCTTT.

J is TRBJ2-2 and V is TRBV20-1, with D possibly TRBD2 on 5 matching bases. Trimming took off 7 bases at V and 3 bases at J, with 18 bases between the two ends. Per germline, CDR1 DFQATT and CDR2 SNEGSKA (reference sequence). The CDR3 spans 15 residues. The CDR3 bases are TGCAGTGTACTAGGGCCCAGCATAGACACCGGGGAGCTGTTTTTT. Amino acids: CSVLGPSIDTGELFF.